This T cell receptor (beta chain) was identified during a study of blood T cell repertoires in COVID-19. Overall study context: Specimens from acute and convalescent COVID-19 originated in the United States, Italy and Spain. T cells, B-cell-depleted T cells, or PBMCs provided the cDNA or gDNA that served as material.

This CDR3 contains 14 residues. V was clipped by 1 base and J by 0 bases, with 7 bases between them. In germline, CDR1 is SGHNT, CDR2 YYREEE (reference sequence). Original processing notes: Reference gene primer amplification yielded estimated nucleated cell counts. Profiling relied on immunoSEQ multiplex PCR, and the TCRdb table lists in-frame clones only, not all of them. That table supplies the V and J calls and clone size; D and trimming were determined from the DNA. The data hold 150,000 to 200,000 clones, with approximately 82% observed a single time. The sequenced sample consisted of peripheral blood. This chain uses TRBV5-4 with TRBJ1-1, with D perhaps matching TRBD1 (5 bases). The sequence came from an elderly woman with acute or convalescent COVID-19. CDR3 region: CASSLRGMNTEAFF. In nucleotides, the CDR3 is TGTGCCAGCAGCTTGAGGGGTATGAACACTGAAGCTTTCTTT.